These T cell receptor beta chains were read from a single sample in a study of CD8+ T cells in alopecia areata. Using immunoSEQ multiplex PCR, the repertoire was profiled, and TCRdb retains in-frame clones only, with some absent. The sample includes over 250,000 clones, 50% to 75% of them seen just once. This specimen consisted of CD4+ T cells sorted from blood, obtained at roughly week 52, from a patient treated with tofacitinib. These receptor sequences come from a human donor with alopecia areata. Each CDR3 is given with its conserved first and last residue. The D gene is left open where the match is weak. The size entry is marked missing in some rows and otherwise reads once, few, many or a size class.

D gene | J gene | CDR3 length | V gene | clone size | CDR3 protein | CDR3 DNA
- | TRBJ2-5 | 16 | TRBV4-3 | - | CASSPGRGRGGETQYF | TGCGCCAGCAGCCCGGGGAGAGGGAGAGGGGGAGAGACCCAGTACTTC
TRBD1 | TRBJ1-1 | 13 | TRBV29-1 | - | CSVLRDRGTEAFF | TGCAGCGTCCTCCGGGACAGGGGTACTGAAGCTTTCTTT
- | TRBJ1-5 | 12 | TRBV7-8 | - | CASSLVGQPQHF | TGTGCCAGCAGCTTGGTAGGTCAGCCCCAGCATTTT
- | TRBJ2-3 | 15 | TRBV19 | few | CASRGRTSSTDTQYF | TGTGCCAGTAGGGGCAGGACTTCTAGCACAGATACGCAGTATTTT
- | TRBJ2-7 | 15 | TRBV9 | many | CASSVAGGSGYEQYF | TGTGCCAGCAGCGTAGCGGGGGGCTCGGGTTACGAGCAGTACTTC
- | TRBJ2-1 | 14 | TRBV2 | - | CASSEDRSYNEQFF | TGTGCCAGCAGTGAAGATCGCTCCTACAATGAGCAGTTCTTC
- | TRBJ2-2 | 13 | TRBV29-1 | - | CSAQETSFGELFF | TGCAGCGCCCAGGAGACCTCGTTCGGGGAGCTGTTTTTT
- | TRBJ1-5 | 14 | TRBV6-6 | - | CASRTDESNQPQHF | TGTGCCAGCAGGACGGACGAGAGCAATCAGCCCCAGCATTTT
- | TRBJ1-5 | 13 | TRBV30 | - | CAWSPSGSQPQHF | TGTGCCTGGAGCCCGTCGGGGAGTCAGCCCCAGCATTTT
TRBD1 | TRBJ2-7 | 15 | TRBV25-1 | - | CASSAGQAPSYEQYF | TGTGCCAGCAGTGCGGGACAGGCACCATCCTACGAGCAGTACTTC
- | TRBJ1-2 | 12 | TRBV30 | - | CAWSGPADRYTF | TGTGCCTGGAGTGGGCCCGCTGACCGCTACACCTTC
- | TRBJ1-2 | 13 | TRBV5-6 | - | CASSLGHIYGYTF | TGTGCCAGCAGCCTCGGACACATCTATGGCTACACCTTC
- | TRBJ2-6 | 12 | TRBV2 | - | CASGYGANVLTF | TGTGCCAGCGGGTACGGGGCCAACGTCCTGACTTTC
- | TRBJ1-2 | 12 | TRBV6-5 | - | CASRRGVGGYTF | TGTGCCAGCAGACGGGGTGTAGGTGGCTACACCTTC
TRBD1 | TRBJ2-5 | 14 | TRBV5-1 | - | CASSARQGTETQYF | TGCGCCAGCAGCGCCCGACAGGGCACGGAGACCCAGTACTTC
- | TRBJ2-3 | 16 | TRBV30 | - | CAWRSWGSHTQDTQYF | TGTGCCTGGAGGTCATGGGGAAGTCACACACAAGATACGCAGTATTTT
- | TRBJ1-2 | 14 | TRBV5-1 | - | CASSLARGGYGYTF | TGCGCCAGCAGCTTGGCCAGGGGAGGATATGGCTACACCTTC
TRBD2 | TRBJ2-5 | 14 | TRBV11-1 | - | CASRQAGGRETQYF | TGTGCCAGCAGACAAGCGGGGGGGCGTGAGACCCAGTACTTC
- | TRBJ1-6 | 13 | TRBV2 | - | CASSDGAIPRLHF | TGTGCCAGCAGTGATGGGGCCATTCCTCGCCTCCACTTT
TRBD1 | TRBJ2-5 | 14 | TRBV29-1 | few | CSVELDRGRETQYF | TGCAGCGTTGAACTGGACAGGGGCAGGGAGACCCAGTACTTC
- | TRBJ1-4 | 13 | TRBV5-4 | few | CASTARPNEKLFF | TGTGCCAGCACCGCGCGCCCTAATGAAAAACTGTTTTTT
TRBD1 | TRBJ1-6 | 15 | TRBV25-1 | few | CASSEYRGKDSPLHF | TGTGCCAGCAGTGAATACAGGGGGAAAGATTCACCCCTCCACTTT
- | TRBJ2-5 | 15 | TRBV18 | few | CASTTRTVGEETQYF | TGTGCCAGCACCACGAGGACGGTGGGGGAAGAGACCCAGTACTTC
- | TRBJ1-2 | 15 | TRBV5-1 | - | CASSLAPASNYGYTF | TGCGCCAGCAGCTTGGCACCAGCATCTAACTATGGCTACACCTTC
TRBD1 | TRBJ2-3 | 19 | TRBV6-1 | - | CASSVPEGVLDREAPHAGF | TGTGCCAGCAGTGTCCCCGAAGGCGTGTTGGACAGGGAGGCCCCCCACGCAGGTTTT
- | TRBJ1-5 | 13 | TRBV6-6 | once | CASAARGHQPQHF | TGTGCCAGCGCTGCCCGGGGGCATCAGCCCCAGCATTTT
- | TRBJ1-2 | 15 | TRBV13 | - | CASSTHRESNYGYTF | TGTGCCAGCAGCACCCACAGGGAGTCAAACTATGGCTACACCTTC
- | TRBJ2-7 | 14 | TRBV10-2 | - | CASSLTGGVYEQYF | TGCGCCAGCAGCCTGACAGGAGGGGTCTACGAGCAGTACTTC
TRBD1 | TRBJ1-6 | 16 | TRBV25-1 | - | CASSDNPGQGSSPLHF | TGTGCCAGCAGCGACAATCCGGGACAGGGGTCTTCACCCCTCCACTTT
- | TRBJ2-1 | 11 | TRBV29-1 | - | CSVESPNEQFF | TGCAGCGTTGAGTCGCCGAATGAGCAGTTCTTC
- | TRBJ1-6 | 12 | TRBV6-6 | - | CASRAGDSPLHF | TGTGCCAGCAGGGCAGGGGATTCACCCCTCCACTTT
- | TRBJ2-1 | 16 | TRBV29-1 | - | CSMNWVANPSYNEQFF | TGCAGCATGAATTGGGTGGCTAACCCTTCCTACAATGAGCAGTTCTTC
TRBD2 | TRBJ2-3 | 15 | TRBV7-2 | once | CASSQAGAGADTQYF | TGTGCCAGCAGCCAAGCGGGGGCCGGAGCAGATACGCAGTATTTT
- | TRBJ1-1 | 13 | TRBV10-3 | many | CAISGNRDTEAFF | TGTGCCATCAGTGGGAACAGGGACACTGAAGCTTTCTTT
TRBD2 | TRBJ2-3 | 14 | TRBV7-3 | - | CASSPAGGPDTQYF | TGTGCCAGCAGCCCAGCGGGGGGCCCAGATACGCAGTATTTT
- | TRBJ2-6 | 19 | TRBV27 | - | CASSLFPPAAGTGANVLTF | TGTGCCAGCAGTTTATTCCCCCCGGCGGCAGGGACTGGGGCCAACGTCCTGACTTTC
- | TRBJ1-1 | 10 | TRBV20-1 | - | CSAQATQRGF | TGCAGTGCGCAAGCCACGCAGAGGGGCTTC
- | TRBJ2-7 | 12 | TRBV7-8 | - | CASSLNPYEQYF | TGTGCCAGCAGCTTAAACCCCTACGAGCAGTACTTC
- | TRBJ2-3 | 14 | TRBV2 | few | CASKSGRATDTQYF | TGTGCCAGCAAATCGGGCAGGGCGACAGATACGCAGTATTTT
- | TRBJ1-2 | 16 | TRBV5-1 | many | CASSLDGRSTNYGYTF | TGCGCCAGCAGCTTGGACGGCCGATCCACTAACTATGGCTACACCTTC
- | TRBJ2-1 | 15 | TRBV6-5 | - | CASTPRGAGYNEQFF | TGTGCCAGCACCCCTCGGGGGGCTGGTTACAATGAGCAGTTCTTC
- | TRBJ1-1 | 13 | TRBV29-1 | - | CSVGNRVDTEAFF | TGCAGCGTTGGTAACAGGGTGGACACTGAAGCTTTCTTT
- | TRBJ1-1 | 12 | TRBV11-2 | - | CASSMGDTEAFF | TGTGCCAGCAGCATGGGGGACACTGAAGCTTTCTTT
TRBD1 | TRBJ1-2 | 13 | TRBV30 | - | CAWSGTGGYGYTF | TGTGCCTGGAGTGGGACAGGGGGCTATGGCTACACCTTC
- | TRBJ1-3 | 14 | TRBV5-1 | - | CASRNGTPGNTIYF | TGCGCCAGCAGGAACGGGACTCCTGGAAACACCATATATTTT
TRBD1 | TRBJ2-7 | 15 | TRBV9 | - | CASSVGPGTVYEQYF | TGTGCCAGCAGCGTGGGTCCCGGGACAGTCTACGAGCAGTACTTC
- | TRBJ2-1 | 13 | TRBV9 | - | CASSVEGYNEQFF | TGTGCCAGCAGCGTAGAGGGATATAATGAGCAGTTCTTC
- | TRBJ1-1 | 14 | TRBV6-1 | - | CASSAYQMNTEAFF | TGTGCCAGCAGTGCTTATCAAATGAACACTGAAGCTTTCTTT
- | TRBJ2-1 | 15 | TRBV9 | - | CASSPGVARGNEQFF | TGTGCCAGCTCACCAGGGGTAGCCCGGGGCAATGAGCAGTTCTTC
- | TRBJ2-5 | 14 | TRBV6-5 | once | CASSGQRGGETQYF | TGTGCCAGCAGCGGCCAGAGGGGGGGGGAGACCCAGTACTTC
TRBD2 | TRBJ2-7 | 15 | TRBV9 | - | CASSVAHGGAYEQYF | TGTGCCAGCAGCGTAGCTCATGGGGGGGCCTACGAGCAGTACTTC